One and the same sample provided the 8 T cell receptor beta chains below, sequenced in a study. Tregs were sorted as CD4+CD25+CD127-/low cells. TCRdb re-called the 5' RACE reads through MiXCR, storing one row per CDR3 protein. The table shows around 10,000 distinct CDR3 sequences, with around a quarter occurring only once. The specimen sequenced was Tregs sorted from a lymph node. Receptor source: a female donor with breast cancer.

J is TRBJ2-1 and V is TRBV6-5; TRBD1 matches at 7 bases. V lost 3 bases to trimming and J lost 12 bases; unmatched junction nucleotides: 11. The length of the CDR3 is 14 residues. Germline CDR1 MNHEY, CDR2 SVGAGI. In nucleotides, the CDR3 is TGTGCCAGCAGTTATCAGACAGGGACAGATGGGCAGTTCTTC. It codes for CASSYQTGTDGQFF.

In its sample, this clonotype is medium-sized. V is TRBV5-1 and J is TRBJ2-5; TRBD1 or TRBD2 may be the D gene (6 bases each). CDR3 size: 15 residues. CDR1 is SGHRS and CDR2 is YFSETQ in the germline V gene. Trimming removed 0 bases at V and 2 bases at J, with 11 bases between. The CDR3 nucleotides are TGCGCCAGCAGCTTGGAGAGGGGGGTACAAGAGACCCAGTACTTC. Protein: CASSLERGVQETQYF.

Regarding this clonotype: In this CDR3 the conserved last residue, phenylalanine or tryptophan, is missing, so a read error is likely. V gene TRBV5-1 combines with J gene TRBJ1-5, with D possibly matching TRBD1 (5 bases). From germline, CDR1 is SGHRS and CDR2 YFSETQ. The CDR3 is 15 amino acids. Trimming cost V 2 bases and J 5 bases, with 14 bases left between them. The CDR3 coding sequence is TGCGCCAGCAGCTTTCTCGGGGGAGGGGATCAGCCCCAGCATTCC. Amino acids: CASSFLGGGDQPQHS.

The genes are TRBV7-2 and TRBJ2-2; 9 bases are shared with TRBD2. The J segment lost 4 bases and the V segment lost 4 bases, leaving 4 bases of the junction unmatched. Germline-derived CDR1 and CDR2 are SGHTA and FQGNSA. CDR3 length equals 15 residues. CDR3 protein: CASSSKAGGTGELFF. CDR3 DNA sequence: TGTGCCAGCAGCTCAAAAGCGGGAGGCACCGGGGAGCTGTTTTTT. The whole variable domain, remainder taken from reference TRBV7-2 and TRBJ2-2, is GAGVSQSPSNKVTEKGKDVELRCDPISGHTALYWYRQSLGQGLEFLIYFQGNSAPDKSGLPSDRFSAERTGGSVSTLTIQRTQQEDSAVYLCASSSKAGGTGELFFGEGSRLTVL.

Worth noting for this clonotype: With a much larger clone just one base away, this may be a read error. The chain is built from TRBV5-1 and TRBJ2-1, with TRBD1 matching 8 bases. The CDR3 is 14 amino acids. CDR1 and CDR2 (germline): SGHRS, YFSETQ. V shed 4 bases and J 6 bases; nucleotides not matched to a gene: 6. Written as DNA, the CDR3 is TGCGCCAGCAGCCTGGGGGACAGGTTCAATGAGCAGTTCTTC. Translating it yields CASSLGDRFNEQFF. The full variable domain, with the rest looked up from reference TRBV5-1 and TRBJ2-1, is KAGVTQTPRYLIKTRGQQVTLSCSPISGHRSVSWYQQTPGQGLQFLFEYFSETQRNKGNFPGRFSGRQFSNSRSEMNVSTLELGDSALYLCASSLGDRFNEQFFGPGTRLTVL.

The sample holds a few counts of this clonotype. Being one base from a much bigger clone, this may be a read error. The V gene is TRBV5-1, the J gene TRBJ2-5; no clear D. Germline values: CDR1 SGHRS, CDR2 YFSETQ. The CDR3 runs to 15 residues. The CDR3, as DNA: TGCGCCAGCAGCTTGAGGTCGGGTTTACAAGGGACCCAGTACTTC. Translated, it gives CASSLRSGLQGTQYF. Drawing the rest from reference TRBV5-1 and TRBJ2-5, the complete variable domain is KAGVTQTPRYLIKTRGQQVTLSCSPISGHRSVSWYQQTPGQGLQFLFEYFSETQRNKGNFPGRFSGRQFSNSRSEMNVSTLELGDSALYLCASSLRSGLQGTQYFGPGTRLLVL.

This clonotype is medium-sized. This rearrangement joins TRBV7-3 to TRBJ1-1; D unresolved. Germline V gene sequence: CDR1 SGHTA, CDR2 FQGTGA. V lost 2 bases and J 5 bases, leaving 15 bases between the germline ends. This CDR3 is 15 amino acids long. Here the CDR3 DNA reads TGTGCCAGCAGCTTAGTAGTTGAAGGGCGTACTGAAGCTTTCTTT. The encoded protein is CASSLVVEGRTEAFF.

In its sample, this clonotype was seen many times. V usage is TRBV4-2 and J usage is TRBJ2-1; TRBD1 or TRBD2 may be the D gene (6 bases each). Deletions cut 3 bases from V and 9 bases from J, with 15 bases between. Germline loops: CDR1 LGHNA, CDR2 YNFKEQ. The CDR3 has 14 residues. CDR3: CASSQRGDDGEQFF. For the CDR3, the DNA is TGTGCCAGCAGCCAGAGGGGGGACGATGGTGAGCAGTTCTTC.